This T cell receptor (beta chain) was obtained from a study of cytomegalovirus exposure and HLA in healthy donors. In the study overall: Approximately 180 million T cells yielded around 100 million unique TCR beta sequences, as an earlier analysis found.

A multiplex PCR was run with 60 Vbeta primers and 13 Jbeta primers. Only in-frame clones appear in the TCRdb table, and some are missing; sequencing was by immunoSEQ multiplex PCR. Here the sample spans around 100,000 clones, less than 10% being singletons. V lost 4 bases to trimming and J lost 1 base, with 7 bases between them. The CDR3 extends over 13 amino acids. Per the germline V gene, CDR1 is MNHEY and CDR2 is SMNVEV (reference sequence). This clonotype originated in a man aged 45-65 years in good health and CMV-seronegative. The V gene is TRBV27, the J gene TRBJ1-1, with a tentative D call TRBD1 (5 bases). The sequencing input was PBMCs. Here the CDR3 DNA reads TGTGCCAGCAGTTGGAGGGGGAACACTGAAGCTTTCTTT. Residues: CASSWRGNTEAFF.